The following is a TCR beta chain sequence with its context. The target antigen is unknown. The germline V gene encodes CDR1 SGHVS and CDR2 FQNEAQ. CDR3 length equals 14 residues. V trimming: 4 bases; J trimming: 7 bases; junction bases outside the gene matches: 4. The data were obtained in a study of T cell responses to AZD1222 COVID-19 vaccine. Study results and limitations: The CD4 TCRs associated with vaccination extended across spike and predominated at 160-218 and 743-854. Repertoire sampling occurred only after the peak T cell response. Just a handful of AZD1222 recipients tested seropositive at baseline. Donors were chiefly white British, with a greater number of females, and clonal diversity was perhaps underestimated.

Data came from immunoSEQ multiplex PCR; TCRdb stores just in-frame clones and leaves some out. The profile shows 66,000 or so clones, 79% of them singletons. The sequence was collected from an adult in good health. The rearrangement uses TRBV7-8 and TRBJ1-4; 9 bases map to TRBD1. The source material was peripheral blood, sampled on day 0 of MenACWY control vaccination. The CDR3 reads CASSSGQGFEKLFF. Here the CDR3 DNA reads TGTGCCAGCAGCTCGGGACAGGGTTTTGAAAAACTGTTTTTT.